A single sample gave rise to the 20 T cell receptor beta chains below, sequenced in a study of control samples from healthy donors and cancer patients. TCRdb keeps only in-frame clones here, not all; method: immunoSEQ multiplex PCR. Among more than 140,000 clones, roughly 89% were seen once, and the ten largest hold more than 6.5%. The sample consisted of blood. The receptor set was obtained from a man younger than 35 in good health.

The V call is TRBV15, the J call TRBJ2-3; possibly TRBD2 for D (5 bases). The CDR3 consists of 15 residues. Trimming shortened V by 0 bases and J by 1 base, and 8 bases separated the two germline ends. The germline gives CDR1 LNHNV, CDR2 YYDKDF (reference sequence). The CDR3: CATSRDREGTDTQYF. CDR3 nucleotides: TGTGCCACCAGCAGAGATCGGGAAGGCACAGATACGCAGTATTTT.

This clone appeared a few times. V is TRBV20-1 and J is TRBJ2-5, with 8 bases matching TRBD2. V shed 3 bases and J 5 bases; nucleotides not matched to a gene: 8. Germline lookup yields CDR1 DFQATT and CDR2 SNEGSKA (reference sequence). There are 14 residues in the CDR3. CDR3 sequence: CSASPGGARETQYF. CDR3 coding DNA: TGCAGTGCTAGTCCCGGGGGGGCCCGCGAGACCCAGTACTTC.

The chain links TRBV1 to TRBJ2-7; the tabulated D call, TRBD2, remains unverified against the DNA. TRBV1 is an annotated pseudogene. This CDR3 is 14 amino acids long. CDR3 coding DNA: TGCACCAGCAGCCAAGAGGGGAGTTTCCACGAGCAGTACTTC. It encodes CTSSQEGSFHEQYF.

This chain uses TRBV11-2 with TRBJ1-3, with D perhaps TRBD1 (6 bases). The V end lost 0 bases, the J end lost 2 bases, and 14 bases lay between the germline ends. Germline CDR1 is SGHAT and CDR2 is FQNNGV. This CDR3 spans 17 amino acids. The CDR3 loop reads CASSLEGGQAAGNTIYF. As DNA, the CDR3 is TGTGCCAGCAGCTTAGAAGGGGGGCAGGCTGCTGGAAACACCATATATTTT.

This clone has more than one count but fewer than ten. The chain is built from TRBV3-1 (or the pseudogene TRBV3-2) and TRBJ2-1; TRBD2 matches 11 bases. CDR3 size: 15 residues. Germline V gene lookup returns CDR1 LGHDT and CDR2 YNNKEL (reference sequence). V lost 5 bases to trimming and J lost 10 bases; unmatched junction nucleotides: 10. The CDR3 reads CASSEIAGGPWEQFF. CDR3 coding DNA: TGTGCCAGCAGCGAAATAGCGGGGGGGCCGTGGGAGCAGTTCTTC.

The CDR3 DNA reads as TGTGCCAGCAGTTACACCTACGAGCAGTACTTC. Translation: CASSYTYEQYF. The chain combines TRBV6-2 or TRBV6-3 with TRBJ2-7; D is ambiguous. Trimming cost V 2 bases and J 2 bases, with 1 base left between them. The CDR3 is made up of 11 amino acids. From germline, CDR1 is MNHEY and CDR2 SVGEGT.

The chain is built from TRBV25-1 and TRBJ2-1; TRBD2 aligns across 7 bases. J gave up 0 bases and V 5 bases, and 1 base lay outside the gene matches. CDR1 MGHDK and CDR2 SYGVNS come from the germline V gene. The CDR3 runs 14 residues. CDR3 in DNA: TGTGCCAGCAGTCGGACTAGCTCCTACAATGAGCAGTTCTTC. Protein: CASSRTSSYNEQFF.

The gene calls are TRBV6-5 and TRBJ1-2; D possibly corresponds to TRBD1 (6 bases). This CDR3 contains 12 residues. Germline V gene data show CDR1 as MNHEY and CDR2 as SVGAGI. With 6 bases removed from V and 7 bases from J, the gap between germline ends came to 12 bases. CDR3 protein: CASRMTGTGYTF. CDR3 nucleotides: TGTGCCAGCAGAATGACAGGTACTGGCTACACCTTC.

V usage is TRBV5-6 and J usage is TRBJ1-3; D is ambiguous. Trimming stripped 1 base from V and 0 bases from J, with 8 bases between. The CDR3 totals 15 residues. Germline CDR1 SGHDT, CDR2 YYEEEE. DNA for the CDR3: TGTGCCAGCAGCTTGACAAGACCCTCTGGAAACACCATATATTTT. Amino acids: CASSLTRPSGNTIYF.

The chain has TRBV7-2 and TRBJ2-3; 7 positions agree with TRBD1. Germline V lookup: CDR1 SGHTA, CDR2 FQGNSA. V shed 5 bases and J 5 bases; nucleotides not matched to a gene: 7. CDR3 length: 14 residues. In DNA, the CDR3 is TGTGCCAGCAGCGGACGACAGGGAGAAGATACGCAGTATTTT. This encodes CASSGRQGEDTQYF.

The chain links TRBV5-4 to TRBJ2-3, with TRBD2 identical over 8 bases. The CDR3 has 14 amino acids. With V trimmed by 2 bases and J by 3 bases, 2 bases remained unmatched. From germline, CDR1 is SGHNT and CDR2 YYREEE (reference sequence). As DNA, the CDR3 is TGTGCCAGCAGCTTTAGCGGGGTGACAGATACGCAGTATTTT. Translation gives CASSFSGVTDTQYF.

J is TRBJ1-4 and V is TRBV9, with D perhaps TRBD1 (5 bases). CDR3 length: 14 amino acids. The V and J ends lost 4 bases and 5 bases respectively, with 12 bases between them. Germline lookup yields CDR1 SGDLS and CDR2 YYNGEE. The DNA for the CDR3 is TGTGCCAGCAGCCGGGACTCGGGGAATGAAAAACTGTTTTTT. This encodes CASSRDSGNEKLFF.

J is TRBJ1-5 and V is TRBV28; D is possibly TRBD1 (6 bases). Germline CDR1 is MDHEN and CDR2 is SYDVKM. The ends were cut back, 5 bases at V and 9 bases at J, with 23 bases in the middle. The CDR3 sequence is 16 residues long. In DNA form, the CDR3 reads TGTGCCAGCAGTCCGGGGGCAGGACCAACCCAAAGGCCCCAGCATTTT. Translating it yields CASSPGAGPTQRPQHF.

The V call is TRBV10-3, the J call TRBJ2-7, with D hard to call. Germline V gene sequence: CDR1 ENHRY, CDR2 SYGVKD. CDR3 length: 11 residues. V was clipped by 10 bases and J by 4 bases, with 11 bases between them. DNA for the CDR3: TGTGCCACCTCTAGGGATTACGAGCAGTACTTC. Translation gives CATSRDYEQYF.

The V and J genes are TRBV20-1 and TRBJ1-1, with D unclear. Germline V gives CDR1 DFQATT, CDR2 SNEGSKA (reference sequence). This CDR3 comprises 11 residues. V was trimmed by 6 bases and J by 3 bases, leaving 8 bases between them. The DNA for the CDR3 is TGCAGTGCCCGGCCGGACACTGAAGCTTTCTTT. This translates into CSARPDTEAFF.

The chain carries TRBV3-1 (or the pseudogene TRBV3-2) and TRBJ2-7; D might be TRBD1 (5 bases). CDR1 LGHDT and CDR2 YNNKEL come from the germline V gene (reference sequence). Trimming took 1 base from V and 7 from J, leaving 14 bases between them. This CDR3 has 14 amino acids. For the CDR3, the DNA is TGTGCCAGCAGCCAAGGGGGCCCCCGAAGGGAGCAGTACTTC. Translated: CASSQGGPRREQYF.

The gene calls are TRBV19 and TRBJ2-1, with 10 positions matching TRBD1. V trimming: 4 bases; J trimming: 4 bases; junction bases outside the gene matches: 1. Germline CDR1 and CDR2: LNHDA and SQIVND (reference sequence). CDR3 length: 14 amino acids. CDR3 protein: CASSRGQGYNEQFF. The DNA for the CDR3 is TGTGCCAGTAGTAGGGGACAGGGGTACAATGAGCAGTTCTTC.

V gene TRBV30 combines with J gene TRBJ1-5; D is unclear. The CDR3 loop spans 13 amino acids. CDR1 is GTSNPN and CDR2 is SVGIG in the germline V gene (reference sequence). With 1 base removed from V and 2 bases from J, the gap between germline ends came to 6 bases. Written as DNA, the CDR3 is TGTGCCTGGAGTGGGACGGGCAATCAGCCCCAGCATTTT. It is translated as CAWSGTGNQPQHF.

CDR3 bases: TGTGCCAGCAGCGTCGGACAGGGAAAGAACACTGAAGCTTTCTTT. Its protein product is CASSVGQGKNTEAFF. The rearrangement joins TRBV7-9 to TRBJ1-1, with 8 bases fitting TRBD1. This CDR3 has 15 amino acids. Germline-derived CDR1 and CDR2 are SEHNR and FQNEAQ (reference sequence). V lost 5 bases to trimming and J lost 1 base; unmatched junction nucleotides: 6.

This rearrangement joins TRBV30 to TRBJ1-5; 7 nucleotides match TRBD1. Germline V CDR1 and CDR2: GTSNPN, SVGIG (reference sequence). CDR3 length equals 14 residues. V trimming: 4 bases; J trimming: 3 bases; junction bases outside the gene matches: 6. CDR3 loop: CAWTMDRTNQPQHF. Here the CDR3 DNA reads TGTGCCTGGACCATGGACAGGACCAATCAGCCCCAGCATTTT.